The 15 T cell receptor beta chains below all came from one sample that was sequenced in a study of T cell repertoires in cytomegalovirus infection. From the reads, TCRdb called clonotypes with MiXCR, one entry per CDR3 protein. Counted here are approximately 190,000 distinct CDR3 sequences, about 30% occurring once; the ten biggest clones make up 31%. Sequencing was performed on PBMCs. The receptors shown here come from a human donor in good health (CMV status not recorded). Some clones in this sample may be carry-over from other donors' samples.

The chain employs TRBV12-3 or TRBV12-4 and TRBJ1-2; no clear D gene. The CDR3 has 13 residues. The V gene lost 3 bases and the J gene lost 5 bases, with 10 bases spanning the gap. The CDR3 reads CASSFLGGYGYTF. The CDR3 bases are TGTGCCAGCAGTTTCCTCGGAGGGTATGGCTACACCTTC.

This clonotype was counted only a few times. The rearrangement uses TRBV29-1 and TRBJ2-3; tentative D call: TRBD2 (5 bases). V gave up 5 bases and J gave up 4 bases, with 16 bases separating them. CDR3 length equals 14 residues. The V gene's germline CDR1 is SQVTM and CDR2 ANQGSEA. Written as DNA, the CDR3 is TGCAGCGTTAGAGGGAGAGGGTCGCCAGATACGCAGTATTTT. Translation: CSVRGRGSPDTQYF.

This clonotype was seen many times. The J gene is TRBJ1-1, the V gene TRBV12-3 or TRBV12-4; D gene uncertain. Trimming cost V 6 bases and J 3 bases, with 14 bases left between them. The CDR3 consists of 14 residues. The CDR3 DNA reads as TGTGCCAGCAGCCCGGATCGACTAGACACTGAAGCTTTCTTT. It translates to CASSPDRLDTEAFF.

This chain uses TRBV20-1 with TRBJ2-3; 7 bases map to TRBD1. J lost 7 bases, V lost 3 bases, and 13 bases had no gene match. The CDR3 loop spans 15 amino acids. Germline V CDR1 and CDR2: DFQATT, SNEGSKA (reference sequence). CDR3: CSASRGRGNRNTQYF. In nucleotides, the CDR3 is TGCAGTGCTAGCCGCGGCAGGGGGAATAGAAATACGCAGTATTTT.

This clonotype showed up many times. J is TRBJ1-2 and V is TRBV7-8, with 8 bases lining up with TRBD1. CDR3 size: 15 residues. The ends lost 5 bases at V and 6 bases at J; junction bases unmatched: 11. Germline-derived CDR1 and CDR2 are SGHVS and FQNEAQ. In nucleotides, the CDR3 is TGTGCCAGCAGCATAAACATACAGGGACAGGATGGCTACACCTTC. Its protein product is CASSINIQGQDGYTF.

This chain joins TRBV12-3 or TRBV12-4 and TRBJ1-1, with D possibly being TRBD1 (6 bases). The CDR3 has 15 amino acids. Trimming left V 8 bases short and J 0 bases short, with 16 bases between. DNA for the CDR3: TGTGCCAGCCATCTACAGGGAGGGATGAACACTGAAGCTTTCTTT. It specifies CASHLQGGMNTEAFF.

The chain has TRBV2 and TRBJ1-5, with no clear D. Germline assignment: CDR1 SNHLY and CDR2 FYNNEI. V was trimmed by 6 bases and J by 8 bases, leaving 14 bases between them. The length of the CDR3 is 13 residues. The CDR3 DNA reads TGTGCCAGCAGGAAGGTGGAACCCGAGCCCCAGCATTTT. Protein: CASRKVEPEPQHF.

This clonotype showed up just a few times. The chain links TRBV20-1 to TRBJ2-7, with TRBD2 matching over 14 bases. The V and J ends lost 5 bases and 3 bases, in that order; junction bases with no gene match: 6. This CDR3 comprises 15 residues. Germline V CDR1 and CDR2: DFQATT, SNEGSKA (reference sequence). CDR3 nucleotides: TGCAGTGCTCGCACCGGGACTAGCGGGGGCTACGAGCAGTACTTC. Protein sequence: CSARTGTSGGYEQYF.

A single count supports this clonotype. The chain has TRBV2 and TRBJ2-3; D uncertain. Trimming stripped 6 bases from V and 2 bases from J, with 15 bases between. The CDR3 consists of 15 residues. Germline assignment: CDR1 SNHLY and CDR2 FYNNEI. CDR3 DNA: TGTGCCAGCAGCCCAGACTCTGGCGTCACAGATACGCAGTATTTT. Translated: CASSPDSGVTDTQYF. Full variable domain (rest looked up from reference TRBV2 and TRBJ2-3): EPEVTQTPSHQVTQMGQEVILRCVPISNHLYFYWYRQILGQKVEFLVSFYNNEISEKSEIFDDQFSVERPDGSNFTLKIRSTKLEDSAMYFCASSPDSGVTDTQYFGPGTRLTVL.

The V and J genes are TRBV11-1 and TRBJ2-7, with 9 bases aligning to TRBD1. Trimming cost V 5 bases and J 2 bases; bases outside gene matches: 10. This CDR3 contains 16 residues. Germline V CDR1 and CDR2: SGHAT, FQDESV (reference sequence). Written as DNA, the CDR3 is TGTGCCAGCAGCCCGACGGGACAGGGCCTTCCCTACGAGCAGTACTTC. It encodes CASSPTGQGLPYEQYF.

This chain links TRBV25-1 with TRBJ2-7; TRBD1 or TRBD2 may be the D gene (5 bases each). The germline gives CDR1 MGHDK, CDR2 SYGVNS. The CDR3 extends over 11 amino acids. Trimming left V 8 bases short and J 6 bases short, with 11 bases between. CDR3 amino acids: CASGVRGEQYF. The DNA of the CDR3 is TGTGCCAGCGGGGTGAGGGGCGAGCAGTACTTC.

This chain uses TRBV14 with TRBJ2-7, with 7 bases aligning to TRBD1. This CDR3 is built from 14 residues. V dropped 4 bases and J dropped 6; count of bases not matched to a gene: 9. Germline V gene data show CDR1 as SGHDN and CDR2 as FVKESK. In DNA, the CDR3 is TGTGCCAGCAGCCCAAGGACAGGATTGGTCGAGCAGTACTTC. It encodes CASSPRTGLVEQYF.

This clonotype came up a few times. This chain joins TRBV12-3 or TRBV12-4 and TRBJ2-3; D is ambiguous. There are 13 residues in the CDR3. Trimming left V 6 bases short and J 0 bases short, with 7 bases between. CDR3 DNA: TGTGCCAGCAGACGCCCCAGCACAGATACGCAGTATTTT. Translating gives CASRRPSTDTQYF.

As DNA, the CDR3 is TGTGCCTGGAGTTCGACAGGGGGGCAGCCCCAGCATTTT. Protein product: CAWSSTGGQPQHF. The V gene is TRBV30, the J gene TRBJ1-5; the match to TRBD1 covers 9 bases. This CDR3 contains 13 residues. J lost 7 bases, V lost 2 bases, and 3 bases had no gene match. Germline V CDR1 and CDR2: GTSNPN, SVGIG (reference sequence). Full variable domain (missing parts from reference TRBV30 and TRBJ1-5): SQTIHQWPATLVQPVGSPLSLECTVEGTSNPNLYWYRQAAGRGLQLLFYSVGIGQISSEVPQNLSASRPQDRQFILSSKKLLLSDSGFYLCAWSSTGGQPQHFGDGTRLSIL.

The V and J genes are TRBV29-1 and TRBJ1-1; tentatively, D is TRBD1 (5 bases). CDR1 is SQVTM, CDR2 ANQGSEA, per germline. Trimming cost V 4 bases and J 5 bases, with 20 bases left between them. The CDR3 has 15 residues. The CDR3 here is CSVGLTGTMRTEAFF. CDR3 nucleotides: TGCAGCGTTGGCCTTACCGGGACTATGAGGACTGAAGCTTTCTTT.